These 23 T cell receptor beta chains were all obtained from the same sample, sequenced in a study of blood T cell repertoires in COVID-19. Repertoires were generated with immunoSEQ multiplex PCR, while TCRdb's copy carries only in-frame clones and drops some. Of 250,000 or so clones listed, around nine tenths are singletons. Sequenced input: peripheral blood. Every receptor here comes from a man aged 35-49 years with active or convalescent COVID-19.

This clone came up a few times. This chain joins TRBV18 and TRBJ1-1; no clear D gene. The germline V gene has CDR1 KGHSH and CDR2 LQKENI. V was shortened by 6 bases and J by 0 bases, with 11 bases between the two germline ends. CDR3 length: 14 amino acids. The CDR3 region has the DNA TGTGCCAGCTCCGGCCGGGGAATGAACACTGAAGCTTTCTTT. Translating gives CASSGRGMNTEAFF. Full variable domain (missing parts from reference TRBV18 and TRBJ1-1): NAGVMQNPRHLVRRRGQEARLRCSPMKGHSHVYWYRQLPEEGLKFMVYLQKENIIDESGMPKERFSAEFPKEGPSILRIQQVVRGDSAAYFCASSGRGMNTEAFFGQGTRLTVV.

The gene calls are TRBV29-1 and TRBJ1-3; 8 positions match TRBD1. This CDR3 region has 14 residues. Germline V gene lookup returns CDR1 SQVTM and CDR2 ANQGSEA. V was pared by 4 bases and J by 0 bases, with 2 bases of the junction left unmatched. Here the CDR3 DNA reads TGCAGCGTTGGGGGACAGGACTCTGGAAACACCATATATTTT. As protein: CSVGGQDSGNTIYF.

The chain combines TRBV6-4 with TRBJ1-5; D gene ambiguous. The CDR3 sequence is 20 residues long. The ends were cut back, 3 bases at V and 5 bases at J, with 29 bases in the middle. CDR1 and CDR2 (germline): MRHNA, SNTAGT. The CDR3 nucleotides read TGTGCCAGCAGTGAGGTATGGGCTGTGTGGTTTTGGGCTCGAGATCAGCCCCAGCATTTT. It encodes CASSEVWAVWFWARDQPQHF.

V gene TRBV5-5 combines with J gene TRBJ2-1; D may be TRBD2 (6 bases). Looked up from germline, CDR1 is SGHKS and CDR2 is YYEKEE (reference sequence). V was clipped by 4 bases and J by 4 bases, with 18 bases between them. This CDR3 has 16 residues. This CDR3 is CASSGSGRGLYNEQFF. The DNA of the CDR3 is TGTGCCAGCAGCGGGTCAGGGCGGGGACTTTACAATGAGCAGTTCTTC.

The rearrangement links TRBV7-2 to TRBJ1-1; TRBD1 might be the D (6 bases). The CDR3 loop spans 14 amino acids. Trimming took 3 bases from V and 2 from J, leaving 10 bases between them. Germline V gives CDR1 SGHTA, CDR2 FQGNSA. This CDR3 reads CASSFGGPNTEAFF. DNA of the CDR3: TGTGCCAGCAGCTTCGGGGGGCCAAACACTGAAGCTTTCTTT.

V and J are TRBV27 and TRBJ2-7; 7 bases are shared with TRBD2. The CDR3 has 14 amino acids. V trimming: 4 bases; J trimming: 3 bases; junction bases outside the gene matches: 6. Germline values: CDR1 MNHEY, CDR2 SMNVEV (reference sequence). This CDR3 reads CASSWKRGLYEQYF. CDR3 sequence (DNA): TGTGCCAGCAGTTGGAAGCGGGGCCTCTACGAGCAGTACTTC.

The V and J genes are TRBV6-5 and TRBJ1-6; 7 bases align to TRBD1. The CDR3 length is 13 residues. Trimming cost V 8 bases and J 5 bases; bases outside gene matches: 3. Germline loops: CDR1 MNHEY, CDR2 SVGAGI. The CDR3 DNA sequence: TGTGCCAGCTTTGACAGGGATAATTCACCCCTCCACTTT. Translating it yields CASFDRDNSPLHF.

The chain is built from TRBV27 and TRBJ1-6; TRBD1 matches 7 bases. The ends lost 7 bases at V and 0 bases at J; junction bases unmatched: 9. CDR3 length: 17 residues. Per the germline V gene, CDR1 is MNHEY and CDR2 is SMNVEV (reference sequence). The CDR3 DNA reads TGTGCCAGCACTGAACTCCACAGGGGCTCCTATAATTCACCCCTCCACTTT. It codes for CASTELHRGSYNSPLHF.

The chain employs TRBV9 and TRBJ2-3; weak D call: TRBD2 (5 bases). The ends were cut back, 4 bases at V and 3 bases at J, with 12 bases in the middle. This CDR3 has 14 residues. Germline V gene sequence: CDR1 SGDLS, CDR2 YYNGEE. In nucleotides, the CDR3 is TGTGCCAGCAGCTCTGGACTGACGACAGATACGCAGTATTTT. It translates to CASSSGLTTDTQYF. Together with reference TRBV9 and TRBJ2-3, the CDR3 gives the full variable domain: DSGVTQTPKHLITATGQRVTLRCSPRSGDLSVYWYQQSLDQGLQFLIQYYNGEERAKGNILERFSAQQFPDLHSELNLSSLELGDSALYFCASSSGLTTDTQYFGPGTRLTVL.

The CDR3 coding sequence is TGTGCCAGCAGTTTATCGTGGGGGCACGGCTACACCTTC. Its protein product is CASSLSWGHGYTF. The rearrangement links TRBV27 to TRBJ1-2; weak D call: TRBD1 (6 bases). Germline-derived CDR1 and CDR2 are MNHEY and SMNVEV (reference sequence). Trimming shortened V by 0 bases and J by 8 bases, and 10 bases separated the two germline ends. This CDR3 spans 13 amino acids.

The chain's CDR3 is CASSHRRSGSSTDTQYF. CDR3 nucleotides: TGTGCCAGCAGCCACCGACGTAGCGGGAGTAGCACAGATACGCAGTATTTT. The chain recombines TRBV3-1 (or the pseudogene TRBV3-2) with TRBJ2-3, with TRBD2 identical over 9 bases. The V gene's germline CDR1 is LGHDT and CDR2 YNNKEL (reference sequence). The V and J ends lost 3 bases and 0 bases, in that order; junction bases with no gene match: 7. This CDR3 is 17 amino acids long.

The chain employs TRBV24-1 and TRBJ2-1; 10 bases align to TRBD1. Germline values: CDR1 KGHDR, CDR2 SFDVKD. The V segment lost 8 bases and the J segment 7 bases; nucleotides outside the gene matches: 4. This CDR3 has 13 residues. CDR3 in amino acids: CATMGTGDNEQFF. The CDR3 DNA follows: TGTGCCACCATGGGGACAGGGGATAATGAGCAGTTCTTC.

Note on this clone: This specimen includes other DNA sequences encoding the same CDR3. The chain has TRBV30 and TRBJ1-2; 7 bases agree with TRBD1. Germline CDR1 is GTSNPN and CDR2 is SVGIG (reference sequence). V lost 3 bases, J lost 3 bases, and 4 bases stayed unmatched. The CDR3 extends over 13 amino acids. The CDR3 bases are TGTGCCTGGAGCGGGCAGGGGGACTATGGCTACACCTTC. This translates into CAWSGQGDYGYTF.

J is TRBJ2-3 and V is TRBV5-4; the match to TRBD2 covers 7 bases. The CDR3 extends over 15 amino acids. Germline CDR1 and CDR2: SGHNT and YYREEE (reference sequence). V shed 6 bases and J 4 bases; nucleotides not matched to a gene: 11. CDR3 DNA sequence: TGTGCCAGCACCGCCCGGGGGGTAGCAGCAGATACGCAGTATTTT. Translated, it gives CASTARGVAADTQYF. Full variable domain (rest looked up from reference TRBV5-4 and TRBJ2-3): ETGVTQSPTHLIKTRGQQVTLRCSSQSGHNTVSWYQQALGQGPQFIFQYYREEENGRGNFPPRFSGLQFPNYSSELNVNALELDDSALYLCASTARGVAADTQYFGPGTRLTVL.

The chain couples TRBV24-1 to TRBJ1-1; TRBD1 agrees at 8 bases. V shed 0 bases, J shed 9 bases, and the junction held 2 bases outside the gene matches. The germline V gene encodes CDR1 KGHDR and CDR2 SFDVKD. The CDR3 spans 13 residues. The CDR3 loop reads CATSDLGQGKAFF. The CDR3 DNA follows: TGTGCCACCAGTGATTTGGGACAGGGTAAAGCTTTCTTT.

The V gene is TRBV6-5, the J gene TRBJ1-6; a possible D gene is TRBD1 (5 bases). Trimming left V 1 base short and J 9 bases short, with 13 bases between. Germline CDR1 and CDR2: MNHEY and SVGAGI. The CDR3 is 15 residues long. CDR3 sequence: CASSYFQGLGSPLHF. The CDR3 DNA reads as TGTGCCAGCAGTTACTTTCAGGGTTTGGGTTCACCCCTCCACTTT.

The chain uses TRBV6-4 and TRBJ2-2; 9 nucleotides match TRBD1. The CDR3 has 14 amino acids. J lost 1 base, V lost 9 bases, and 3 bases had no gene match. Germline CDR1 MRHNA, CDR2 SNTAGT. In DNA, the CDR3 is TGTGCCAGTCGGACAGGGGTGAACACCGGGGAGCTGTTTTTT. This sequence encodes CASRTGVNTGELFF.

V gene TRBV7-8 combines with J gene TRBJ2-7, with TRBD2 matching 7 bases. This CDR3 is 15 amino acids long. Germline V lookup: CDR1 SGHVS, CDR2 FQNEAQ. The trim removed 5 bases at V and 0 bases at J, leaving 7 bases unmatched. The CDR3 DNA reads as TGTGCCAGCAGCCCCATAGCGGGCCGCTCCTACGAGCAGTACTTC. This encodes CASSPIAGRSYEQYF.

The chain uses TRBV30 and TRBJ2-7; D not resolved. The V gene's germline CDR1 is GTSNPN and CDR2 SVGIG (reference sequence). Trimming cost V 1 base and J 2 bases, with 6 bases left between them. This CDR3 contains 12 residues. The CDR3 loop reads CAWSAPTYEQYF. CDR3 DNA sequence: TGTGCCTGGAGTGCCCCTACCTACGAGCAGTACTTC.

J is TRBJ2-5 and V is TRBV24-1; possibly TRBD2 for D (5 bases). Trimming stripped 0 bases from V and 2 bases from J, with 9 bases between. The germline CDR1 and CDR2 sequences are KGHDR and SFDVKD. This CDR3 comprises 15 residues. CDR3 in amino acids: CATSDLRGPQETQYF. The CDR3 nucleotides are TGTGCCACCAGTGATTTGCGGGGTCCTCAAGAGACCCAGTACTTC.

The chain is built from TRBV13 and TRBJ2-7, with TRBD2 matching over 10 bases. The CDR3 loop spans 15 amino acids. Germline values: CDR1 PRHDT, CDR2 FYEKMQ (reference sequence). V gave up 3 bases and J gave up 4 bases; unmatched junction bases: 6. The CDR3 is CASSFPTSGPYEQYF. CDR3 nucleotide sequence: TGTGCCAGCAGCTTCCCGACTAGCGGGCCTTACGAGCAGTACTTC.

This clone appeared a few times. As DNA, the CDR3 is TGCGCCAGCAGCCTACCGGGACAGAATTCACCCCTCCACTTT. It yields the protein CASSLPGQNSPLHF. The chain is built from TRBV4-1 and TRBJ1-6, with 7 positions matching TRBD1. J was trimmed by 7 bases and V by 4 bases; bases with no gene match: 4. CDR1 is MGHRA and CDR2 is YSYEKL in the germline V gene. CDR3 size: 14 residues.

This clone was found a few times. This chain links TRBV5-5 with TRBJ1-3; 9 nucleotides agree with TRBD1. The length of the CDR3 is 12 residues. In germline, CDR1 is SGHKS, CDR2 YYEKEE (reference sequence). Trimming at V came to 7 bases and at J to 4 bases, leaving 0 bases not matched to a gene. The DNA of the CDR3 is TGTGCCAGCGGGACAGGGGGAAACACCATATATTTT. As protein: CASGTGGNTIYF.